This record looks at one T cell receptor beta chain sequence and its context. Per the original methods: Reference gene primer amplification in the assay estimated nucleated cell counts. Sequencing used immunoSEQ multiplex PCR; TCRdb keeps in-frame clones, though not all of them. V and J calls and clone size come straight from that table; D and trimming were deduced from the DNA. The sample shows around 280,000 clones, 85% to 90% of them seen only once. The record originates from a study of blood T cell repertoires in COVID-19. The CDR3 has 16 residues. With V trimmed by 5 bases and J by 0 bases, 7 bases remained unmatched. In germline, CDR1 is LNHDA, CDR2 SQIVND (reference sequence).

The specimen sequenced was peripheral blood. The chain links TRBV19 to TRBJ2-3; TRBD2 aligns across 8 bases. The clonotype comes from a woman under 40 with COVID-19, enrolled during active disease. In nucleotides, the CDR3 is TGTGCCAGTAGTGAGGTAGCGGGGTACAGCACAGATACGCAGTATTTT. Amino acids: CASSEVAGYSTDTQYF. Based on the CDR3 plus reference TRBV19 and TRBJ2-3, the full variable domain is DGGITQSPKYLFRKEGQNVTLSCEQNLNHDAMYWYRQDPGQGLRLIYYSQIVNDFQKGDIAEGYSVSREKKESFPLTVTSAQKNPTAFYLCASSEVAGYSTDTQYFGPGTRLTVL.